The present entry profiles one T cell receptor beta chain with its context. Generated by immunoSEQ multiplex PCR, the TCRdb table keeps only in-frame clones and is missing some. The sample has some 93,000 clones; approximately 78% are singletons. This sample was included in a study of cytotoxic CD8 clonotypes in ibrutinib-treated CLL. At the level of the study: A median about twelve months of treatment, range 6 to 36, preceded the collection of response samples.

The germline CDR1 and CDR2 sequences are SNHLY and FYNNEI. The CDR3 runs to 14 residues. With 6 bases removed from V and 0 bases from J, the gap between germline ends came to 11 bases. This TCR came from a human donor with chronic lymphocytic leukemia. The specimen comprised PBMCs, sampled after 12 months of ibrutinib treatment. V usage is TRBV2 and J usage is TRBJ1-1, with D tentatively TRBD1 (6 bases). In DNA, the CDR3 is TGTGCCAGCAGGTACAGGGCAATGAACACTGAAGCTTTCTTT. Its protein is CASRYRAMNTEAFF.